A single sample gave rise to the 23 T cell receptor beta chains below, sequenced in a study of glioma-infiltrating T cells. Amplification of TCR alpha and beta CDR3 regions from RNA used iRepertoire nested multiplex PCR. Each CDR3 protein gets one entry after TCRdb re-called the multiplex PCR reads with MiXCR. Of some 190,000 distinct CDR3 sequences detected, about 31% appear once; the ten largest clones hold 20% to 25%. The sequenced sample consisted of glioma tissue, nonneoplastic brain tissue, or PBMCs (not recorded which). The origin of the receptors is a human donor with low-grade glioma or glioblastoma, undergoing nonglioma brain surgery, or in good health (not recorded which).

On this clonotype itself: Compared with germline, one end of the junction differs, possibly owing to a read error. CDR3 bases: TGTACCACGGCCAGGCGGGAGTCCTGCAATGAGCAGTTCTTC. Translated, it gives CTTARRESCNEQFF. V usage is TRBV6-6 and J usage is TRBJ2-1; 7 bases are shared with TRBD2. Germline V gene sequence: CDR1 MNHNY, CDR2 SVGAGI (reference sequence). The CDR3 is 14 residues long.

This clonotype was recorded many times. This CDR3 is CASSNLRLAPSLADTQYF. As DNA, the CDR3 is TGTGCCAGCAGTAACCTGAGACTAGCGCCTTCATTAGCAGATACGCAGTATTTT. The chain carries TRBV6-2 or TRBV6-3 and TRBJ2-3, with 8 nucleotides matching TRBD2. The V gene's germline CDR1 is MNHEY and CDR2 SVGEGT. The CDR3 length is 18 residues. Trimming took 5 bases from V and 4 from J; bases not matched to a gene: 17.

Many counts were recorded for this clonotype. This chain uses TRBV6-6 with TRBJ2-1, with 7 bases that match TRBD2. Germline-derived CDR1 and CDR2 are MNHNY and SVGAGI (reference sequence). This CDR3 spans 15 amino acids. V was pared by 2 bases and J by 7 bases, with 8 bases of the junction left unmatched. The CDR3 loop reads CASSYPGGTLNEQFF. The CDR3 nucleotides read TGTGCCAGCAGTTACCCGGGAGGTACCCTTAATGAGCAGTTCTTC.

This clonotype was counted ten times or more. J is TRBJ1-2 and V is TRBV6-6, with D tentatively TRBD1 (6 bases). The germline V gene has CDR1 MNHNY and CDR2 SVGAGI (reference sequence). Trimming removed 2 bases at V and 5 bases at J, with 12 bases between. CDR3 size: 14 residues. The DNA for the CDR3 is TGTGCCAGCAGTTACCGACAGGAAGGTTATGGCTACACCTTC. This sequence encodes CASSYRQEGYGYTF.

This clonotype was observed a few times. This rearrangement joins TRBV11-2 to TRBJ2-7, with 7 bases identical to TRBD2. The V gene's germline CDR1 is SGHAT and CDR2 FQNNGV. The junction had 7 bases not matched to a gene; V was cut back by 0 bases and J by 8 bases. The CDR3 sequence is 14 residues long. The CDR3 here is CASSLEGGPGKQYF. Here the CDR3 DNA reads TGTGCCAGCAGCTTAGAGGGAGGGCCTGGAAAGCAGTACTTC.

This clonotype was detected only once. This rearrangement joins TRBV28 to TRBJ1-1; TRBD1 matches at 11 bases. J was trimmed by 3 bases and V by 4 bases; bases with no gene match: 7. The CDR3 totals 16 residues. Germline lookup yields CDR1 MDHEN and CDR2 SYDVKM. The chain's CDR3 is CASSSLGDRGDTEAFF. CDR3 DNA sequence: TGTGCCAGCAGTTCCCTGGGGGACAGGGGGGACACTGAAGCTTTCTTT.

The rearrangement joins TRBV18 to TRBJ2-1, with 9 bases aligning to TRBD1. With V trimmed by 6 bases and J by 7 bases, 10 bases remained unmatched. Germline CDR1 and CDR2: KGHSH and LQKENI. The CDR3 is made up of 15 amino acids. CDR3 nucleotides: TGTGCCAGCTCGGAGGCCCGACAGGGGGTAAATGAGCAGTTCTTC. Protein sequence: CASSEARQGVNEQFF.

Details on this clonotype: This may come from a read error, since a much larger clone is one base off. The rearrangement uses TRBV7-2 and TRBJ1-5, with D possibly being TRBD1 (5 bases). The germline V gene encodes CDR1 SGHTA and CDR2 FQGNSA. The CDR3 totals 13 residues. As DNA, the CDR3 is TGTGTCAGCAGCCCGGGGACTTTTCAGCCCCAGCATTTT. Protein sequence: CVSSPGTFQPQHF.

This clonotype was recorded many times. V is TRBV20-1 and J is TRBJ2-3, with 7 bases fitting TRBD1. Germline V CDR1 and CDR2: DFQATT, SNEGSKA (reference sequence). This CDR3 comprises 16 residues. J lost 0 bases, V lost 7 bases, and 13 bases had no gene match. CDR3 in amino acids: CSVSLTGFSSTDTQYF. The CDR3, as DNA: TGCAGTGTATCCCTGACAGGGTTCTCGAGCACAGATACGCAGTATTTT.

This clonotype was recorded many times. This chain joins TRBV20-1 and TRBJ2-7; D is perhaps TRBD2 (6 bases). CDR3 length: 14 amino acids. V lost 3 bases to trimming and J lost 4 bases, with 16 bases between them. Germline V gene data show CDR1 as DFQATT and CDR2 as SNEGSKA (reference sequence). The CDR3 region is CSAREGRLGYEQYF. The CDR3 bases are TGCAGTGCTAGGGAGGGACGATTAGGGTACGAGCAGTACTTC.

Only one count was recorded for this clonotype. This may be a read error, as it is one base from a much larger clone. The chain employs TRBV20-1 and TRBJ2-7; D ambiguous. The CDR3 contains 12 residues. Germline V gene data show CDR1 as DFQATT and CDR2 as SNEGSKA (reference sequence). The CDR3 protein is CSVEASTYDQYF. For the CDR3, the DNA is TGCAGCGTTGAGGCAAGTACCTACGATCAGTACTTC.

The chain links TRBV5-1 to TRBJ2-3; no definite D call. The CDR3 has 13 residues. The V end was cut by 1 base, the J end by 1 base, with 4 bases between. Germline V gene lookup returns CDR1 SGHRS and CDR2 YFSETQ. CDR3 DNA: TGCGCCAGCAGCTTGAACCGCACAGATACGCAGTATTTT. The encoded protein is CASSLNRTDTQYF.

This clonotype was counted at least ten times. The V and J genes are TRBV10-3 and TRBJ2-5; 10 bases are shared with TRBD1. CDR3 length equals 15 residues. Looked up from germline, CDR1 is ENHRY and CDR2 is SYGVKD. V shed 4 bases, J shed 5 bases, and the junction held 7 bases outside the gene matches. In nucleotides, the CDR3 is TGTGCCATCAGTGGGGACAGGGGAGGTGGCGAGACCCAGTACTTC. Protein sequence: CAISGDRGGGETQYF.

In its sample, this clonotype was seen a few times. The V call is TRBV20-1, the J call TRBJ2-1; 8 bases fit TRBD2. J was trimmed by 8 bases and V by 7 bases; bases with no gene match: 4. The CDR3 extends over 11 amino acids. Germline V CDR1 and CDR2: DFQATT, SNEGSKA (reference sequence). Here the CDR3 reads CSVLAAYEQFF. The CDR3 DNA follows: TGCAGTGTACTAGCGGCCTATGAGCAGTTCTTC.

The V gene is TRBV2, the J gene TRBJ2-1; 11 positions agree with TRBD2. Germline values: CDR1 SNHLY, CDR2 FYNNEI. The CDR3 is 16 residues long. Unmatched junction bases numbered 6, after V lost 8 bases and J lost 0 bases. The chain's CDR3 is CASSSGRPSSYNEQFF. The DNA of the CDR3 is TGTGCCAGCTCTAGCGGGAGGCCCAGCTCCTACAATGAGCAGTTCTTC.

There are many counts of this clonotype. The chain combines TRBV15 with TRBJ1-2; D is undetermined. Germline CDR1 is LNHNV and CDR2 is YYDKDF (reference sequence). CDR3 size: 12 residues. V was shortened by 0 bases and J by 7 bases, with 6 bases between the two germline ends. Here the CDR3 reads CATSREGSGYTF. The DNA of the CDR3 is TGTGCCACCAGCAGAGAGGGATCTGGCTACACCTTC.

This clonotype has ten or more counts. The rearrangement uses TRBV6-1 and TRBJ1-2, with 8 nucleotides matching TRBD1. J was trimmed by 2 bases and V by 8 bases; bases with no gene match: 7. Per the germline V gene, CDR1 is MNHNS and CDR2 is SASEGT. This CDR3 spans 14 amino acids. The CDR3 sequence is CASGQQGGNYGYTF. In DNA, the CDR3 is TGTGCCAGCGGACAACAGGGGGGGAACTATGGCTACACCTTC.

This clonotype was seen at least ten times. The rearrangement links TRBV7-2 to TRBJ2-7; 11 nucleotides line up with TRBD2. Germline V CDR1 and CDR2: SGHTA, FQGNSA. Trimming removed 2 bases from V and 4 bases from J; junction bases left unmatched: 4. CDR3 length equals 15 residues. The CDR3 reads CASSLTSGSQYEQYF. CDR3 DNA: TGTGCCAGCAGCTTAACTAGCGGGAGTCAATACGAGCAGTACTTC.

This clonotype was found many times. The chain couples TRBV2 to TRBJ1-6; perhaps TRBD1 as D (5 bases). The V gene's germline CDR1 is SNHLY and CDR2 FYNNEI. This CDR3 contains 17 residues. The V gene lost 1 base and the J gene lost 0 bases, with 10 bases spanning the gap. CDR3 region: CASSEGGGSSYNSPLHF. The CDR3 DNA reads as TGTGCCAGCAGTGAAGGGGGCGGGAGCTCCTATAATTCACCCCTCCACTTT.

The genes are TRBV11-2 and TRBJ2-7; 13 bases match TRBD2. There are 17 residues in the CDR3. J was trimmed by 6 bases and V by 2 bases; bases with no gene match: 10. Per germline, CDR1 SGHAT and CDR2 FQNNGV. For the CDR3, the DNA is TGTGCCAGCAGCTTACAAATGGGACTAGCGGGACATATCGAGCAGTACTTC. Its protein product is CASSLQMGLAGHIEQYF.

As for this clonotype: This sequence may be a read error, since a much larger clone differs from it by one base. DNA of the CDR3: TGTGCCAGAAGGGAATTCACAGCGAAGAACACTGAAGCTTTCTTT. It specifies CARREFTAKNTEAFF. The chain couples TRBV7-2 to TRBJ1-1; D uncertain. The CDR3 length is 15 residues. Germline V CDR1 and CDR2: SGHTA, FQGNSA. Trimming took off 9 bases at V and 1 base at J, with 18 bases between the two ends.

A note on this clonotype: One base away lies a much larger clone, so this may be a sequencing read error. V usage is TRBV4-2 and J usage is TRBJ2-2, with 9 bases aligning to TRBD2. Per germline, CDR1 LGHNA and CDR2 YNFKEQ. CDR3 length: 17 amino acids. J gave up 6 bases and V 0 bases, and 8 bases lay outside the gene matches. The chain's CDR3 is CASSQEVPAGGPGELFF. In nucleotides, the CDR3 is TGTGCCAGCAGCCAAGAAGTACCAGCGGGAGGCCCCGGGGAGCTGTTTTTT.

This clonotype was picked up a small number of times. J is TRBJ2-3 and V is TRBV4-1, with a tentative D call TRBD1 (7 bases). Germline CDR1 and CDR2: MGHRA and YSYEKL. The CDR3 is 17 amino acids. V dropped 11 bases and J dropped 1 base, with 25 bases sitting between them. CDR3 DNA: TGCGCCGGCGATCAACAGACAGGGCGGGACCGCACAGATACGCAGTATTTT. This encodes CAGDQQTGRDRTDTQYF.